This TCR beta chain was profiled in a study of cytomegalovirus exposure and HLA in healthy donors. Study details: Among the roughly 400 genotyped donors, 81% were placed in the Caucasian-associated ancestry cluster.

Trimming left V 4 bases short and J 6 bases short, with 10 bases between. The CDR3 contains 13 residues. Germline values: CDR1 MRHNA, CDR2 SNTAGT. This PCR relied on a set of 60 Vbeta primers and 13 Jbeta primers. Per the original data handling: Around 10 million of the roughly 80 million unique TCR beta chains counted in a later analysis were shared. Clones were sequenced by immunoSEQ multiplex PCR, and TCRdb holds only the in-frame ones, with some missing. V and J calls and clone size follow that table, whereas D and trimming were derived from the DNA. This table holds 110,000 to 150,000 clones, approximately 70% found once.

The material sequenced was PBMCs. The chain joins TRBV6-4 to TRBJ2-4; D not certain. This sequence was found in a human donor in good health. The DNA for the CDR3 is TGTGCCAGCAGTGCCGGCGGCGGAAACATTCAGTACTTC. This sequence encodes CASSAGGGNIQYF.